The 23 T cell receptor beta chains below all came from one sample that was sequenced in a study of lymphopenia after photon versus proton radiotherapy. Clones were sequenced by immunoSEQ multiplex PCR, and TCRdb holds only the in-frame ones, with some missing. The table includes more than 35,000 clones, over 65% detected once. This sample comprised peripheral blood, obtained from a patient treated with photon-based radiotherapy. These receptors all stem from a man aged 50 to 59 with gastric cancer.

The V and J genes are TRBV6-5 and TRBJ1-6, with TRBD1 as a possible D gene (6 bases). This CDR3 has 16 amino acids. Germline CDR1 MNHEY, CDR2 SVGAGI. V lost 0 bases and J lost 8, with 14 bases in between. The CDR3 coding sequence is TGTGCCAGCAGTTACTCTGACAGGCCCCCATATTCACCCCTCCACTTT. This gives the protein CASSYSDRPPYSPLHF.

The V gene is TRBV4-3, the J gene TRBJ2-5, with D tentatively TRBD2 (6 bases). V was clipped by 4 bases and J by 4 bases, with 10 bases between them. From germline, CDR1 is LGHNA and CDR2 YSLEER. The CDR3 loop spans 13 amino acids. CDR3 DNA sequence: TGCGCCAGCAGCCCAGAAGCGGGAGAGACCCAGTACTTC. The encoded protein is CASSPEAGETQYF.

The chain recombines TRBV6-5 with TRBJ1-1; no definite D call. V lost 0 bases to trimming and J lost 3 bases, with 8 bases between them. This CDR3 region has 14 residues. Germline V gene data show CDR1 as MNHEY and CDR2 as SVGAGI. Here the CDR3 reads CASSYSREDTEAFF. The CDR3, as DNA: TGTGCCAGCAGTTACTCGAGGGAGGACACTGAAGCTTTCTTT.

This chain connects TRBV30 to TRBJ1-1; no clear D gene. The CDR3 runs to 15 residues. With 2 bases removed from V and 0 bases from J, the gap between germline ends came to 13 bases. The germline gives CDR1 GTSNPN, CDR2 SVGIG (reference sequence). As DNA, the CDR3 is TGTGCCTGGAGTACCCCGTTAACTTTGAACACTGAAGCTTTCTTT. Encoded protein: CAWSTPLTLNTEAFF. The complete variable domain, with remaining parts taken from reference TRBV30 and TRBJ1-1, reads SQTIHQWPATLVQPVGSPLSLECTVEGTSNPNLYWYRQAAGRGLQLLFYSVGIGQISSEVPQNLSASRPQDRQFILSSKKLLLSDSGFYLCAWSTPLTLNTEAFFGQGTRLTVV.

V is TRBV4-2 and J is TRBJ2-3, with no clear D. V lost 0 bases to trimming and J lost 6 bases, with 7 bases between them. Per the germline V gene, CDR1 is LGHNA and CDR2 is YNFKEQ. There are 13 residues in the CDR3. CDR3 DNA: TGTGCCAGCAGCCAAGATCGACGGGATACGCAGTATTTT. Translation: CASSQDRRDTQYF.

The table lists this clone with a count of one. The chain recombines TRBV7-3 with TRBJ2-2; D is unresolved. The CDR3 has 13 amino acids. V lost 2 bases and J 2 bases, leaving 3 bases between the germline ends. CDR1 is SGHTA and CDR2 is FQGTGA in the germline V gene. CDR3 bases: TGTGCCAGCAGCTTACTTAACACCGGGGAGCTGTTTTTT. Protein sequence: CASSLLNTGELFF. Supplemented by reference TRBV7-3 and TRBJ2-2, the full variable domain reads GAGVSQTPSNKVTEKGKYVELRCDPISGHTALYWYRQSLGQGPEFLIYFQGTGAADDSGLPNDRFFAVRPEGSVSTLKIQRTERGDSAVYLCASSLLNTGELFFGEGSRLTVL.

The CDR3 reads CASSLVSRYTGELFF. The CDR3, as DNA: TGCGCCAGCAGCTTGGTTAGTCGGTACACCGGGGAGCTGTTTTTT. The V and J genes are TRBV5-1 and TRBJ2-2; no definite D call. CDR1 is SGHRS and CDR2 is YFSETQ in the germline V gene. Trimming pared 0 bases from V and 3 bases from J, leaving 9 bases between. This CDR3 is built from 15 residues.

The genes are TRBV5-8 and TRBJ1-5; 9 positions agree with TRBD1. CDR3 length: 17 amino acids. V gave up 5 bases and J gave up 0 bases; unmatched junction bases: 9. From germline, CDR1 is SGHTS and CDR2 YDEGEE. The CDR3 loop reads CASRSGQGRYSNQPQHF. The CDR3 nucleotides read TGTGCCAGCAGATCCGGACAGGGGAGATATAGCAATCAGCCCCAGCATTTT.

CDR3 sequence reads: CASSFALAGVYEQYF. DNA for the CDR3: TGTGCCAGCAGCTTTGCACTAGCGGGCGTCTACGAGCAGTACTTC. The chain links TRBV11-2 to TRBJ2-7; 9 bases are shared with TRBD2. Unmatched junction bases numbered 6, after V lost 3 bases and J lost 3 bases. CDR3 length: 15 amino acids. Germline CDR1 is SGHAT and CDR2 is FQNNGV.

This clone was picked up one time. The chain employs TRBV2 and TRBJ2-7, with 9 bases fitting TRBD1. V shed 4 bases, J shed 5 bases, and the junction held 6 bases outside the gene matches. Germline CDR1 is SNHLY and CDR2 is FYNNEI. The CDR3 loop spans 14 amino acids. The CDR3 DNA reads TGTGCCAGCAGTGTGGGGACAGGGTCGCACGAGCAGTACTTC. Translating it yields CASSVGTGSHEQYF.

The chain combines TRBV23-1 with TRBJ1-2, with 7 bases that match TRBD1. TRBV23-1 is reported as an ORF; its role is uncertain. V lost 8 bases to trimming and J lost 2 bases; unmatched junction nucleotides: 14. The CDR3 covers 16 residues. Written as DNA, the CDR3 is TGCGCCAGCCGACAATCCCCGACAGGGACGAACTATGGCTACACCTTC. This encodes CASRQSPTGTNYGYTF.

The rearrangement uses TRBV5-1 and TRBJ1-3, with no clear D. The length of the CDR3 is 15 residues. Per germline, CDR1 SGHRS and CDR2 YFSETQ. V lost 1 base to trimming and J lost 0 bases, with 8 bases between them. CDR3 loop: CASSLWSDSGNTIYF. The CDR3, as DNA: TGCGCCAGCAGCTTGTGGTCTGACTCTGGAAACACCATATATTTT. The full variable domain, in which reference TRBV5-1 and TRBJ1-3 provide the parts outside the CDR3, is KAGVTQTPRYLIKTRGQQVTLSCSPISGHRSVSWYQQTPGQGLQFLFEYFSETQRNKGNFPGRFSGRQFSNSRSEMNVSTLELGDSALYLCASSLWSDSGNTIYFGEGSWLTVV.

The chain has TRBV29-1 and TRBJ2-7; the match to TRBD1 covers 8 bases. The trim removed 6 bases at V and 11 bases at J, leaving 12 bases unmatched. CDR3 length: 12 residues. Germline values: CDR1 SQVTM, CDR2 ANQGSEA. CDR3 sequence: CSVVDRDPYEYF. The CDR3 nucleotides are TGCAGCGTGGTGGACAGGGACCCCTACGAGTACTTC.

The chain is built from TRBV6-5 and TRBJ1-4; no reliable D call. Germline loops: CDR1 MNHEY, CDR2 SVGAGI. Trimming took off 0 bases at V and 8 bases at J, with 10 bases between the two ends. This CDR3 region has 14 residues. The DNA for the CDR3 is TGTGCCAGCAGTTACTCTTACAGAGGGGAAAAACTGTTTTTT. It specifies CASSYSYRGEKLFF.

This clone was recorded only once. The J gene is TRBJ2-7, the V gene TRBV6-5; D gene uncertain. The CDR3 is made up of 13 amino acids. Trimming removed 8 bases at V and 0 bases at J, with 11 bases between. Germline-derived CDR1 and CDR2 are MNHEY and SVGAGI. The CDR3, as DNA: TGTGCCAGCCGCCAGAGTAACTCCTACGAGCAGTACTTC. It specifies CASRQSNSYEQYF.

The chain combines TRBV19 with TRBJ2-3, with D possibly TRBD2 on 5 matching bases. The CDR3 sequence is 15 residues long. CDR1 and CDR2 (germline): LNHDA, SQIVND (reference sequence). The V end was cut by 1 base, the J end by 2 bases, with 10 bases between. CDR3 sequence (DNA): TGTGCCAGTAGTATAGGGCTAGCCGTCACAGATACGCAGTATTTT. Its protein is CASSIGLAVTDTQYF.

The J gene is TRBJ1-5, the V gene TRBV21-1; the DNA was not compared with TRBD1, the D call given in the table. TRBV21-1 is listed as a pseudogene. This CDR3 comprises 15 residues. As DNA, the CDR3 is TGTGCCAGCACCGAGACAGGGTTGGGCAATCAGCCCCAGCATTTT. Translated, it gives CASTETGLGNQPQHF.

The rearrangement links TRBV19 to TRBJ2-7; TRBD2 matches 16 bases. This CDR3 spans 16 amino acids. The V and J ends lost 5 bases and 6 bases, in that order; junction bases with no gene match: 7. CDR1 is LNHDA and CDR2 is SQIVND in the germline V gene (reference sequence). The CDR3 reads CASSAGTSGRAGEQYF. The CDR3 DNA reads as TGTGCCAGTAGTGCCGGGACTAGCGGGAGGGCCGGCGAGCAGTACTTC.

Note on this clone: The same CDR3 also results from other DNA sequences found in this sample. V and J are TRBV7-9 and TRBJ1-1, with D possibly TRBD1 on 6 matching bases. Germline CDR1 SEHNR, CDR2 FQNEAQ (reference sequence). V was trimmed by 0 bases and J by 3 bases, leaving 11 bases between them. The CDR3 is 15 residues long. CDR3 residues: CASSLARGGDTEAFF. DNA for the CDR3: TGTGCCAGCAGCTTAGCGCGAGGGGGGGACACTGAAGCTTTCTTT.

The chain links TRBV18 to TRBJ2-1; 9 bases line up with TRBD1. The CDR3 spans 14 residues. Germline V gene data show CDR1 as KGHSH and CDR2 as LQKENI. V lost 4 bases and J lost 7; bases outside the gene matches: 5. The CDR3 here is CASSRRTGDNEQFF. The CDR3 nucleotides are TGTGCCAGCTCACGCAGGACAGGGGATAATGAGCAGTTCTTC.

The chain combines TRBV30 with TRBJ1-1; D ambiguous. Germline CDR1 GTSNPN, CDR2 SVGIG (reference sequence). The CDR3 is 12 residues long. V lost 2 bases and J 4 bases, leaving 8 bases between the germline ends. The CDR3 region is CAWSPLGTEAFF. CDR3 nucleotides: TGTGCCTGGAGTCCCCTTGGCACTGAAGCTTTCTTT.

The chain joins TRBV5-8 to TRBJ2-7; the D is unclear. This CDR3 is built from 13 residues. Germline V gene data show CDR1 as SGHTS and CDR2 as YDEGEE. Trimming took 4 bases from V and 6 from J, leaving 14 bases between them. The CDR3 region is CASSPRLASEQYF. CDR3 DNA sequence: TGTGCCAGCAGCCCAAGGTTGGCGAGCGAGCAGTACTTC.

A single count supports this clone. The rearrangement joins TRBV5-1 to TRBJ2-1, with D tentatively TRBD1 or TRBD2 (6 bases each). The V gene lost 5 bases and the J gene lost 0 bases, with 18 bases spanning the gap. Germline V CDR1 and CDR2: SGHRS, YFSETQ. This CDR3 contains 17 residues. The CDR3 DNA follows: TGCGCCAGCAGTCCAACCTTATGGGGGGCCTCCTACAATGAGCAGTTCTTC. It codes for CASSPTLWGASYNEQFF.